This T cell receptor (beta chain) was sequenced during a study of blood T cell dynamics during melanoma immunotherapy. Only in-frame clones appear in the TCRdb table, and some are missing; sequencing was by immunoSEQ multiplex PCR. The sample lists around 16,000 clones; 94% were seen once. Documented time point: week 3, after first cycle of checkpoint inhibitor. Disease control meant complete response, partial response or stable disease at 12 weeks. The length of the CDR3 is 17 residues. Germline lookup yields CDR1 SGDLS and CDR2 YYNGEE. Deletions cut 5 bases from V and 1 base from J, with 19 bases between.

Source: effector memory CD8+ T cells from blood, taken from a patient treated with checkpoint blockade. The receptor comes from a human donor with melanoma. The chain employs TRBV9 and TRBJ2-1, with TRBD2 as a possible D gene (7 bases). This CDR3 reads CASRSERGGESYNEQFF. The DNA of the CDR3 is TGTGCCAGCAGGTCAGAGAGGGGGGGTGAATCCTACAATGAGCAGTTCTTC.